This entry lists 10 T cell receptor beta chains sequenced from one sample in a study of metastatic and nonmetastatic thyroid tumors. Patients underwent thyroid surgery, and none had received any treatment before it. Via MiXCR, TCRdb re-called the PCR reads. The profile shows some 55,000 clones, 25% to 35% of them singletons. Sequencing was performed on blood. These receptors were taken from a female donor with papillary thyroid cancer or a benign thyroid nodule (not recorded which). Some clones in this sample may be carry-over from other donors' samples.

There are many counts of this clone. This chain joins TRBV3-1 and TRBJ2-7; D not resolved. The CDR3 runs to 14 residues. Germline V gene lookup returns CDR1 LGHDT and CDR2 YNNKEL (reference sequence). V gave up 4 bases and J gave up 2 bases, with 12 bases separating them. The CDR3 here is CASSLSTDPYEQYF. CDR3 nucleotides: TGTGCCAGCAGCCTATCGACCGATCCCTACGAGCAGTACTTC.

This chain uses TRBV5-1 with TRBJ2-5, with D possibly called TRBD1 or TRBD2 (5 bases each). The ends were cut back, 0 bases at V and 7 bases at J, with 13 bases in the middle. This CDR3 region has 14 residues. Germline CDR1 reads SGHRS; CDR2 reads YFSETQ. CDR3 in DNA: TGCGCCAGCAGCTTGGACAGGTTTGGAGGGACCCAGTACTTC. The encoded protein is CASSLDRFGGTQYF.

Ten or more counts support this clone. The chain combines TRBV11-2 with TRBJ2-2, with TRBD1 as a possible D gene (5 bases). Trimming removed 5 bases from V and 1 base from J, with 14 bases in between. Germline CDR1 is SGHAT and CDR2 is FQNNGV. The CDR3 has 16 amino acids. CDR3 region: CASSAVRTWNTGELFF. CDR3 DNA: TGTGCCAGCAGCGCTGTCCGGACATGGAACACCGGGGAGCTGTTTTTT. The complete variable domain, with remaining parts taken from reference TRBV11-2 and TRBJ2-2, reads EAGVAQSPRYKIIEKRQSVAFWCNPISGHATLYWYQQILGQGPKLLIQFQNNGVVDDSQLPKDRFSAERLKGVDSTLKIQPAKLEDSAVYLCASSAVRTWNTGELFFGEGSRLTVL.

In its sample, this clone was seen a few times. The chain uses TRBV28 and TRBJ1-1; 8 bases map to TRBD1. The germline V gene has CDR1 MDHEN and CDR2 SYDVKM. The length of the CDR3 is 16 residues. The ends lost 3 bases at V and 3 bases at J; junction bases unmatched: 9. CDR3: CASSFQGAWGDTEAFF. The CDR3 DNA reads TGTGCCAGCAGTTTTCAGGGGGCATGGGGGGACACTGAAGCTTTCTTT.

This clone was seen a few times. CDR3 amino acids: CASSPQLGDTEAFF. CDR3 bases: TGCGCCAGCAGTCCTCAGCTGGGGGACACTGAAGCTTTCTTT. The chain couples TRBV10-1 to TRBJ1-1; D may be TRBD1 (5 bases). This CDR3 comprises 14 residues. Trimming stripped 5 bases from V and 3 bases from J, with 13 bases between. CDR1 is WNHNN and CDR2 is SYGVQD in the germline V gene (reference sequence).

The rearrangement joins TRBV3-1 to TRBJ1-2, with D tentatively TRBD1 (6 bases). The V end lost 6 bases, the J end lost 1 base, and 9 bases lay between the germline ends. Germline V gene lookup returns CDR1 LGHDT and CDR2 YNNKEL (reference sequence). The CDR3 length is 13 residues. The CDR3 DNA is TGTGCCAGCAGACACAGGGATAACTATGGCTACACCTTC. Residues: CASRHRDNYGYTF.

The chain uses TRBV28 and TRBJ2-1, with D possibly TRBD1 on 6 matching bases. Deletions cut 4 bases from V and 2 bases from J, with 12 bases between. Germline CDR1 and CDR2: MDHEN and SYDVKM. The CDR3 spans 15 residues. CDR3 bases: TGTGCCAGCAGTTGGGGCAGGGGAGCCTACAATGAGCAGTTCTTC. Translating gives CASSWGRGAYNEQFF.

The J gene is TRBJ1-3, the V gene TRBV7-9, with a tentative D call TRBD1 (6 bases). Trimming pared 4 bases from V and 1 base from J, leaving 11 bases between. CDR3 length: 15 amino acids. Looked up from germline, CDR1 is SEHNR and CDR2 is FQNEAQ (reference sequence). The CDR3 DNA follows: TGTGCCAGCAGCTCCGGGACACCATCTGGAAACACCATATATTTT. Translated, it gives CASSSGTPSGNTIYF.

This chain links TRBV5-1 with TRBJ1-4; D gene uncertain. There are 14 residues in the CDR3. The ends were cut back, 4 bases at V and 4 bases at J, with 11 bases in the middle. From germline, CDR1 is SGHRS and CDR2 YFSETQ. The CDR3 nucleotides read TGCGCCAGCAGCCTGGAGCGGATTAATGAAAAACTGTTTTTT. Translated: CASSLERINEKLFF.

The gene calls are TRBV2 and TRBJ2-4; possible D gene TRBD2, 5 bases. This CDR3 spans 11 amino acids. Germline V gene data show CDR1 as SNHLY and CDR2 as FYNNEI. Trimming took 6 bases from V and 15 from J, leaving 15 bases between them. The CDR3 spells CASRQLAGPYF. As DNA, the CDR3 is TGTGCCAGCAGACAGCTTGCGGGTCCGTACTTC. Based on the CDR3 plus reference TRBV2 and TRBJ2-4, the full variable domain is EPEVTQTPSHQVTQMGQEVILRCVPISNHLYFYWYRQILGQKVEFLVSFYNNEISEKSEIFDDQFSVERPDGSNFTLKIRSTKLEDSAMYFCASRQLAGPYFGAGTRLSVL.